This section outlines one TCR beta chain sequence together with its context. The CDR3 has 16 amino acids. Germline V gene data show CDR1 as MDHEN and CDR2 as SYDVKM. V was shortened by 4 bases and J by 7 bases, with 17 bases between the two germline ends. This entry is derived from a study of blood T cell repertoires in COVID-19. Background on the study: Donors in the United States, Italy and Spain gave samples during acute or convalescent COVID-19. PBMCs, B-cell-depleted T cells, or T cells were the source of the cDNA or gDNA that made up the material.

Authors' analysis steps: Estimation of nucleated cell counts relied on the amplification of reference gene primers. Generated by immunoSEQ multiplex PCR, the TCRdb table keeps only in-frame clones and is missing some. The DNA was the basis for D and trimming; V, J and clone size are from that table. The table lists roughly 150,000 clones, 90% of them singletons, with roughly a sixth in the top ten. The origin of this receptor is a man aged 60 to 69 with active or convalescent COVID-19. The J gene is TRBJ1-6, the V gene TRBV28, with D maybe TRBD1 (6 bases). The sample taken for sequencing was peripheral blood. The CDR3 coding sequence is TGTGCCAGCAGTTCCCCGCCGGGCAGGGGCAATTCACCCCTCCACTTT. Amino acids: CASSSPPGRGNSPLHF.